This T cell receptor (beta chain) is drawn from a study of blood T cell repertoires in COVID-19. The table came from immunoSEQ multiplex PCR; TCRdb's copy has only in-frame clones and leaves some out. The table has hundreds of thousands of clones, around 90% seen once. The CDR3 loop spans 13 amino acids. CDR1 and CDR2 (germline): MNHEY, SVGAGI. After removal of 6 bases from V and 7 bases from J, the junction contained 6 bases not matched to a gene. What was sequenced was PBMCs or T cells enriched from blood (not recorded which). This sequence was found in a man aged 30 to 45 who had been exposed to COVID-19. V is TRBV6-5 and J is TRBJ2-5; TRBD1 aligns across 9 bases. CDR3 loop: CASSGQGSRTQYF. The CDR3 bases are TGTGCCAGCAGCGGACAGGGGAGTAGGACCCAGTACTTC.